This is a list of T cell receptor beta chains from one sample in a study of blood T cell repertoires in COVID-19. Data came from immunoSEQ multiplex PCR; TCRdb stores just in-frame clones and leaves some out. In the table there are approximately 300,000 clones, 75% to 90% of which are singletons. The sequencing input was PBMCs or T cells enriched from blood (not recorded which). The receptors come from a man in his sixties who had recovered from COVID-19. Both conserved end residues are part of each CDR3. Fields, in order: CDR3 protein, CDR3 DNA, D gene, J gene, V gene, clone size. The D gene is left open where the match is weak. Size is omitted from some rows. Given values are once, few, many or a class for expanded clones.

CASSQDRTSRWQYF,TGTGCCAGCAGCCAAGACCGAACTAGCCGGTGGCAGTATTTT,-,TRBJ2-3,TRBV3-1/TRBV3-2,-
CASSVEITDTQYF,TGTGCCAGCAGTGTAGAAATCACAGATACGCAGTATTTT,-,TRBJ2-3,TRBV2,-
CASSLTSTPFNQPQHF,TGTGCCAGCAGTCTTACTTCGACTCCGTTCAATCAGCCCCAGCATTTT,-,TRBJ1-5,TRBV28,-
CASRLEGASHEQYF,TGTGCCAGCAGGCTGGAGGGAGCAAGCCACGAGCAGTACTTC,-,TRBJ2-7,TRBV28,once
CAIGTNYGYTF,TGTGCCATCGGCACTAACTATGGCTACACCTTC,-,TRBJ1-2,TRBV10-3,-
CASSEPSGDPRSNYGYTF,TGTGCCAGCAGTGAACCCTCGGGGGATCCGAGATCGAACTATGGCTACACCTTC,-,TRBJ1-2,TRBV6-1,-
CASSIHRTETQYF,TGCGCCAGCAGCATTCACAGAACCGAGACCCAGTACTTC,-,TRBJ2-5,TRBV5-1,-
CSVSRGAGGPDTQYF,TGCAGCGTTTCCCGGGGAGCGGGAGGGCCAGATACGCAGTATTTT,TRBD2,TRBJ2-3,TRBV29-1,-
CASSTYGGGSLDEQYF,TGTGCCAGCAGCACCTATGGTGGGGGCTCTCTGGACGAGCAGTACTTC,-,TRBJ2-7,TRBV11-2,once
CASSTPGGEQYF,TGTGCCAGCAGTACCCCGGGGGGCGAGCAGTACTTC,TRBD2,TRBJ2-7,TRBV2,-
CASLGSYNSPLHF,TGTGCCAGCCTCGGCTCCTATAATTCACCCCTCCACTTT,-,TRBJ1-6,TRBV28,-
CASSAPGGSETQYF,TGTGCCAGCAGCGCACCGGGAGGGTCAGAGACCCAGTACTTC,TRBD2,TRBJ2-5,TRBV9,-
CASEILGGLNTEAFF,TGTGCCAGCGAAATCCTGGGAGGGCTGAACACTGAAGCTTTCTTT,-,TRBJ1-1,TRBV28,-
CASSLPGSSYEQYF,TGTGCCAGCAGCCTTCCCGGGTCCTCCTACGAGCAGTACTTC,-,TRBJ2-7,TRBV11-2,-
CASSPRTDSNQPQHF,TGTGCCAGCTCACCAAGGACAGATAGCAATCAGCCCCAGCATTTT,-,TRBJ1-5,TRBV18,-
CATSDRPGGYNEQFF,TGTGCCACCAGTGATCGCCCCGGGGGCTACAATGAGCAGTTCTTC,-,TRBJ2-1,TRBV24-1,once
CASSVTSGTSSEQFF,TGCGCCAGCAGCGTGACTAGCGGGACGTCGAGTGAGCAGTTCTTC,TRBD2,TRBJ2-1,TRBV5-1,-
CASSPQDRAYYGYTF,TGTGCCAGCTCACCACAGGACAGGGCCTACTATGGCTACACCTTC,TRBD1,TRBJ1-2,TRBV18,-
CASSIGDRGFTGELFF,TGTGCCAGTAGTATAGGGGACAGGGGATTCACCGGGGAGCTGTTTTTT,TRBD1,TRBJ2-2,TRBV19,-
CATSGAGTLTDTQYF,TGTGCCACCAGCGGGGCCGGGACACTCACAGATACGCAGTATTTT,-,TRBJ2-3,TRBV15,once
CASSFLSGGPNTEAFF,TGCGCCAGCAGCTTTTTATCAGGGGGGCCGAACACTGAAGCTTTCTTT,TRBD1,TRBJ1-1,TRBV5-1,-
CASTAGTATSVDDEQYF,TGTGCCAGCACGGCCGGGACAGCGACTAGCGTAGACGACGAGCAGTACTTC,-,TRBJ2-7,TRBV2,-
CASSQDRLAGNEQFF,TGTGCCAGCAGCCAAGATAGACTAGCGGGAAATGAGCAGTTCTTC,TRBD2,TRBJ2-1,TRBV3-1/TRBV3-2,once
CASSRLGAGGSYEQYF,TGTGCCAGCAGCCGCTTAGGGGCAGGGGGCTCCTACGAGCAGTACTTC,TRBD1,TRBJ2-7,TRBV6-2/TRBV6-3,-
CASSLVSGGTYEQYF,TGTGCCAGCAGCTTAGTTAGCGGGGGTACCTACGAGCAGTACTTC,TRBD2,TRBJ2-7,TRBV7-2,-
CASSYGGTTTYEQYF,TGTGCCAGCAGTTACGGGGGGACGACTACCTACGAGCAGTACTTC,-,TRBJ2-7,TRBV6-5,-
CASSSGQGYGSTEAFF,TGTGCCAGCAGCTCCGGACAGGGGTATGGAAGCACTGAAGCTTTCTTT,TRBD1,TRBJ1-1,TRBV9,-
CASSPTGLAGVGSYNEQFF,TGCGCCAGCAGCCCGACGGGACTAGCGGGAGTTGGCTCCTACAATGAGCAGTTCTTC,TRBD2,TRBJ2-1,TRBV4-1,few
CASSPKLYSGYTDTQYF,TGTGCCAGCAGCCCCAAACTATATAGCGGGTACACAGATACGCAGTATTTT,TRBD2,TRBJ2-3,TRBV7-9,-
CASSQDWQGRYEQYF,TGCGCCAGCAGCCAAGATTGGCAGGGTCGGTACGAGCAGTACTTC,-,TRBJ2-7,TRBV4-1,-
CATSRDAVFAGSYEQYF,TGTGCCACCAGCAGAGATGCGGTTTTTGCGGGGTCCTACGAGCAGTACTTC,-,TRBJ2-7,TRBV15,-
CASSRQTGSSSYEQYF,TGTGCCAGCAGCCGGCAGACAGGGAGCAGCTCCTACGAGCAGTACTTC,TRBD1,TRBJ2-7,TRBV11-3,once
CASSGQGNGKLFF,TGTGCCAGCTCGGGACAGGGGAATGGAAAACTGTTTTTT,TRBD1,TRBJ1-4,TRBV12-3/TRBV12-4,-
CATSTGVAQPQHF,TGTGCCACCAGTACAGGGGTGGCTCAGCCCCAGCATTTT,TRBD1,TRBJ1-5,TRBV15,-
CASSSSQVTYEQYF,TGCGCCAGCAGCTCATCACAGGTGACCTACGAGCAGTACTTC,-,TRBJ2-7,TRBV5-1,-
CASSSTSGRTDTQYF,TGTGCCAGTAGTAGCACTAGCGGGAGAACAGATACGCAGTATTTT,TRBD2,TRBJ2-3,TRBV19,-
CASSYIGTGDNTEAFF,TGTGCCAGCAGTTACATCGGGACAGGGGATAACACTGAAGCTTTCTTT,TRBD1,TRBJ1-1,TRBV6-5,-
CASSPGTGVYNEQFF,TGTGCCAGCAGTCCCGGGACAGGGGTTTACAATGAGCAGTTCTTC,TRBD1,TRBJ2-1,TRBV28,-
CASSDGQGFYTEAFF,TGTGCCAGCAGTGACGGACAGGGGTTTTACACTGAAGCTTTCTTT,TRBD1,TRBJ1-1,TRBV6-1,-
CASFYQGVSNYGYTF,TGTGCCAGTTTTTATCAGGGGGTATCTAACTATGGCTACACCTTC,TRBD1,TRBJ1-2,TRBV19,-
CASRTTSGTEQYF,TGTGCCAGTAGAACGACTAGCGGGACCGAGCAGTACTTC,TRBD2,TRBJ2-7,TRBV19,-
CASSQTGTEAFF,TGCGCCAGCAGCCAGACTGGCACTGAAGCTTTCTTT,-,TRBJ1-1,TRBV5-1,-
CASSSQGALPAAQYF,TGTGCCAGCAGCTCTCAGGGGGCCTTACCGGCGGCCCAGTACTTC,TRBD1,TRBJ2-5,TRBV7-3,-
CASRRNWDRNTEAFF,TGTGCCAGCAGACGTAATTGGGACAGAAACACTGAAGCTTTCTTT,TRBD1,TRBJ1-1,TRBV11-2,-
CASSLVPGATEQYF,TGTGCCAGCAGCTTAGTGCCAGGGGCCACCGAGCAGTACTTC,-,TRBJ2-7,TRBV7-9,-
CASSQGVEPQHF,TGTGCCAGCAGTCAGGGGGTTGAGCCCCAGCATTTT,TRBD1,TRBJ1-5,TRBV28,-